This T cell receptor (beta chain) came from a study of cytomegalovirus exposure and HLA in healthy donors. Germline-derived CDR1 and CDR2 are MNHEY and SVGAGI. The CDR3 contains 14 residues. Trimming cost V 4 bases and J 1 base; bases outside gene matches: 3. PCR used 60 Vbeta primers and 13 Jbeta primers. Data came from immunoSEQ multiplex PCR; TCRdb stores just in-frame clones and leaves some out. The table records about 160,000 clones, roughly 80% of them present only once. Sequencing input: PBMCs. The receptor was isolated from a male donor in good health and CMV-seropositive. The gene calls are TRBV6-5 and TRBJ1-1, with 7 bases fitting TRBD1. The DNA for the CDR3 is TGTGCCAGCAGTTCTGGGACAGCGAACACTGAAGCTTTCTTT. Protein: CASSSGTANTEAFF.